The next 20 T cell receptor beta chains were all read from a single sample in a study of blood T cell repertoires in COVID-19 (dated by TCRdb to between 2020 and 2021). The library came from the immunoSEQ multiplex PCR assay. TCRdb took over this immuneACCESS table, retaining in-frame rearrangements with V and J assigned. Such tables are incomplete; in checked studies, under half of the missing clones stem from an unresolved V gene, and the remainder is unexplained. This sample gives roughly 200,000 clones in total; roughly 76% of them show up just once. The ten largest clones take up around 8.1% of the sample. Sequencing input: peripheral blood. These TCRs come from a woman between 45 and 65 years old with active or convalescent COVID-19.

The chain employs TRBV7-2 and TRBJ2-1; 9 bases align to TRBD2. The germline V gene encodes CDR1 SGHTA and CDR2 FQGNSA. The trim removed 8 bases at V and 8 bases at J, leaving 7 bases unmatched. There are 13 residues in the CDR3. The CDR3 is CASGAGGRDEQFF. The CDR3 DNA sequence: TGTGCCAGCGGAGCGGGAGGAAGGGATGAGCAGTTCTTC.

This clone was seen a few times. V is TRBV4-3 and J is TRBJ1-6; 7 nucleotides agree with TRBD1. CDR3 size: 15 residues. Looked up from germline, CDR1 is LGHNA and CDR2 is YSLEER. J gave up 6 bases and V 5 bases, and 7 bases lay outside the gene matches. This CDR3 is CASSFRQGFNSPLHF. Here the CDR3 DNA reads TGCGCCAGCAGCTTCCGACAGGGTTTTAATTCACCCCTCCACTTT.

This clone showed up just a few times. The chain employs TRBV10-2 and TRBJ1-5; weak D call: TRBD1 (6 bases). The germline V and J ends were trimmed by 0 bases and 2 bases, with 8 bases remaining between them. This CDR3 contains 15 residues. Germline assignment: CDR1 WSHSY and CDR2 SAAADI. As DNA, the CDR3 is TGCGCCAGCAGTGAGTCGGGACACCGCAATCAGCCCCAGCATTTT. This translates into CASSESGHRNQPQHF.

The chain is built from TRBV7-9 and TRBJ2-2, with D perhaps TRBD2 (6 bases). This CDR3 region has 16 residues. V was cut by 1 base and J by 6 bases, with 15 bases left in between. Germline V CDR1 and CDR2: SEHNR, FQNEAQ (reference sequence). The CDR3 coding sequence is TGTGCCAGCAGCTTAGAGCGGCCAGGGAGGTCCGGGGAGCTGTTTTTT. Translating gives CASSLERPGRSGELFF. Filled out from reference TRBV7-9 and TRBJ2-2, the complete variable domain reads DTGVSQNPRHKITKRGQNVTFRCDPISEHNRLYWYRQTLGQGPEFLTYFQNEAQLEKSRLLSDRFSAERPKGSFSTLEIQRTEQGDSAMYLCASSLERPGRSGELFFGEGSRLTVL.

The rearrangement links TRBV2 to TRBJ1-2, with 7 bases that match TRBD1. The germline gives CDR1 SNHLY, CDR2 FYNNEI. The J segment lost 0 bases and the V segment lost 7 bases, leaving 14 bases of the junction unmatched. This CDR3 has 17 amino acids. The CDR3 nucleotides are TGTGCCAGCACCACCGGGACAGAAAATTTTTCTAACTATGGCTACACCTTC. This codes for CASTTGTENFSNYGYTF. The full variable domain, in which reference TRBV2 and TRBJ1-2 provide the parts outside the CDR3, is EPEVTQTPSHQVTQMGQEVILRCVPISNHLYFYWYRQILGQKVEFLVSFYNNEISEKSEIFDDQFSVERPDGSNFTLKIRSTKLEDSAMYFCASTTGTENFSNYGYTFGSGTRLTVV.

The V call is TRBV7-2, the J call TRBJ2-7, with 7 bases that match TRBD1. Per the germline V gene, CDR1 is SGHTA and CDR2 is FQGNSA. V was clipped by 3 bases and J by 3 bases; unmatched bases: 8. This CDR3 spans 15 amino acids. CDR3 DNA: TGTGCCAGCAGCTTCGGACAGGCCCAAGTCTACGAGCAGTACTTC. Translated, it gives CASSFGQAQVYEQYF.

The DNA for the CDR3 is TGTGCCAGCAGTTACGGACTAGCCGGGGAGCTGTTTTTT. This sequence encodes CASSYGLAGELFF. The chain links TRBV6-6 to TRBJ2-2; the match to TRBD2 covers 7 bases. The CDR3 sequence is 13 residues long. Germline trimming cut 2 bases from V and 6 bases from J; bases unmatched to any gene: 0. CDR1 is MNHNY, CDR2 SVGAGI, per germline (reference sequence).

The V and J genes are TRBV4-2 and TRBJ1-2; 9 bases are a match to TRBD1. The germline gives CDR1 LGHNA, CDR2 YNFKEQ. Trimming cost V 4 bases and J 2 bases; bases outside gene matches: 5. The CDR3 loop spans 15 amino acids. CDR3 protein: CASSLTDRGNYGYTF. The DNA of the CDR3 is TGTGCCAGCAGCCTTACGGACAGGGGAAACTATGGCTACACCTTC.

V is TRBV4-2 and J is TRBJ2-3; no reliable D call. CDR3 length: 12 residues. The V gene's germline CDR1 is LGHNA and CDR2 YNFKEQ. V lost 0 bases and J 7 bases, leaving 5 bases between the germline ends. The CDR3 nucleotides are TGTGCCAGCAGCCAAGACAAATATACGCAGTATTTT. It specifies CASSQDKYTQYF.

The J gene is TRBJ1-2, the V gene TRBV19; no clear D gene. V gave up 5 bases and J gave up 6 bases, with 16 bases separating them. Looked up from germline, CDR1 is LNHDA and CDR2 is SQIVND (reference sequence). The CDR3 is 14 residues long. The CDR3 loop is CASSFRVLADGYTF. As DNA, the CDR3 is TGTGCCAGTAGTTTCCGGGTCCTGGCGGATGGCTACACCTTC.

The chain uses TRBV12-3 or TRBV12-4 and TRBJ2-5; D perhaps matches TRBD2 (5 bases). The CDR3 is made up of 13 amino acids. V was cut by 5 bases and J by 7 bases, with 14 bases left in between. The CDR3 is CASSPIGGGTQYF. CDR3 DNA sequence: TGTGCCAGCAGTCCCATTGGAGGAGGGACCCAGTACTTC.

The rearrangement joins TRBV5-8 to TRBJ2-5; 11 bases align to TRBD1. The CDR3 loop spans 16 amino acids. With 0 bases clipped from V and 3 bases from J, the junction kept 4 bases outside the gene matches. CDR1 is SGHTS and CDR2 is YDEGEE in the germline V gene. DNA of the CDR3: TGTGCCAGCAGCTTGGCCGGGACAGGGGGAGAAGAGACCCAGTACTTC. Protein sequence: CASSLAGTGGEETQYF.

This chain uses TRBV18 with TRBJ2-5; D unclear. This CDR3 has 14 residues. In germline, CDR1 is KGHSH, CDR2 LQKENI. The V end was cut by 0 bases, the J end by 2 bases, with 7 bases between. CDR3 sequence reads: CASSPPSAQETQYF. The CDR3 coding sequence is TGTGCCAGCTCACCACCCTCAGCGCAAGAGACCCAGTACTTC.

The chain combines TRBV7-9 with TRBJ2-7; possible D gene TRBD2, 6 bases. CDR3 length equals 13 residues. Germline CDR1 is SEHNR and CDR2 is FQNEAQ (reference sequence). Trimming cost V 5 bases and J 5 bases, with 13 bases left between them. The CDR3 nucleotides read TGTGCCAGCAGCCCACTAGCCGCACACGAGCAGTACTTC. Its protein is CASSPLAAHEQYF.

This chain uses TRBV7-3 with TRBJ2-7, with 13 bases fitting TRBD2. Trimming removed 3 bases from V and 2 bases from J; junction bases left unmatched: 4. This CDR3 has 16 amino acids. CDR1 and CDR2 (germline): SGHTA, FQGTGA. CDR3 protein: CASSFPGTSGTYEQYF. The DNA for the CDR3 is TGTGCCAGCAGCTTCCCCGGGACTAGCGGGACCTACGAGCAGTACTTC.

The chain joins TRBV3-1 (or the pseudogene TRBV3-2) to TRBJ2-3; 10 nucleotides line up with TRBD2. Germline loops: CDR1 LGHDT, CDR2 YNNKEL (reference sequence). Trimming removed 0 bases from V and 9 bases from J; junction bases left unmatched: 6. This CDR3 comprises 15 residues. CDR3 bases: TGTGCCAGCAGCCAAGAAGCGGGAGGGCCGGGCACGCAGTATTTT. Translated: CASSQEAGGPGTQYF.

J is TRBJ2-3 and V is TRBV9; a possible D gene is TRBD1 (6 bases). Trimming took off 0 bases at V and 2 bases at J, with 13 bases between the two ends. Germline V lookup: CDR1 SGDLS, CDR2 YYNGEE. The CDR3 is made up of 16 amino acids. The DNA for the CDR3 is TGTGCCAGCAGCGTAGCAGGCAGGGGCTACACAGATACGCAGTATTTT. This sequence encodes CASSVAGRGYTDTQYF. Variable domain in full (rest from reference TRBV9 and TRBJ2-3): DSGVTQTPKHLITATGQRVTLRCSPRSGDLSVYWYQQSLDQGLQFLIQYYNGEERAKGNILERFSAQQFPDLHSELNLSSLELGDSALYFCASSVAGRGYTDTQYFGPGTRLTVL.

The chain couples TRBV6-2 or TRBV6-3 to TRBJ2-4, with D unresolved. This CDR3 has 15 residues. Between the trimmed V and J ends, which lost 2 bases and 6 bases, there was a span of 14 bases. CDR1 and CDR2 from the germline V gene are MNHEY and SVGEGT. This CDR3 reads CASSYPSAGGNIQYF. The CDR3 DNA follows: TGTGCCAGCAGTTACCCCTCGGCCGGCGGAAACATTCAGTACTTC.

This clone turned up a few times. The J gene is TRBJ1-2, the V gene TRBV2; no definite D call. V lost 0 bases to trimming and J lost 3 bases, with 11 bases between them. Germline lookup yields CDR1 SNHLY and CDR2 FYNNEI. The CDR3 runs 15 residues. In DNA form, the CDR3 reads TGTGCCAGCAGTGAAGCCGGCGGCGGGGACTATGGCTACACCTTC. Translating it yields CASSEAGGGDYGYTF.

The chain couples TRBV11-3 to TRBJ2-1; TRBD2 agrees at 10 bases. V shed 5 bases, J shed 3 bases, and the junction held 7 bases outside the gene matches. Germline loops: CDR1 SGHNT, CDR2 YENEEA. The CDR3 totals 16 residues. The CDR3 sequence: CASSAGTSDIYNEQFF. The CDR3 DNA reads TGTGCCAGCAGCGCGGGGACTAGCGACATCTACAATGAGCAGTTCTTC.